Following are 14 T cell receptor beta chains from one sample sequenced in a study of Ad26.COV2.S vaccination and SARS-CoV-2 variants. The assay was immunoSEQ multiplex PCR, and TCRdb's table has in-frame clones only and misses some. The sample yields around 450,000 clones, around 87% seen once. Described treatment: about 20 received Ad26.COV2.S at low or high dose, single or two shots; roughly five received placebo; per-sample allocation not given. The samples were gathered on day 63 after the first injection of vaccine or placebo. The material sequenced was peripheral blood, taken in a trial of Ad26.COV2.S vaccine versus placebo. The receptors were gathered from a person aged 18-60 years who received the Ad26.COV2.S COVID-19 vaccine or a placebo.

The chain uses TRBV4-1 and TRBJ1-1, with no clear D. Germline V gene lookup returns CDR1 MGHRA and CDR2 YSYEKL. This CDR3 has 15 residues. The V and J ends lost 1 base and 1 base respectively, with 10 bases between them. The CDR3 coding sequence is TGCGCCAGCAGCCAAGGAGGATTGGGGAACACTGAAGCTTTCTTT. It yields the protein CASSQGGLGNTEAFF.

V is TRBV11-3 and J is TRBJ2-7, with 8 bases that match TRBD1. The V segment lost 5 bases and the J segment 6 bases; nucleotides outside the gene matches: 0. The CDR3 has 11 amino acids. Germline CDR1 reads SGHNT; CDR2 reads YENEEA. The CDR3 loop reads CASSQGAEQYF. Here the CDR3 DNA reads TGTGCCAGCAGCCAGGGGGCCGAGCAGTACTTC. The entire variable domain, with the rest obtained from reference TRBV11-3 and TRBJ2-7, is as follows: EAGVVQSPRYKIIEKKQPVAFWCNPISGHNTLYWYLQNLGQGPELLIRYENEEAVDDSQLPKDRFSAERLKGVDSTLKIQPAELGDSAVYLCASSQGAEQYFGPGTRLTVT.

As to this clone: Other DNA variants within this sample encode the same CDR3. The gene calls are TRBV27 and TRBJ2-2; D gene ambiguous. The CDR3 has 15 residues. The germline gives CDR1 MNHEY, CDR2 SMNVEV (reference sequence). The ends were cut back, 5 bases at V and 0 bases at J, with 10 bases in the middle. CDR3 nucleotide sequence: TGTGCCAGCAGTCCATCGGGTACGAACACCGGGGAGCTGTTTTTT. Encoded protein: CASSPSGTNTGELFF.

This CDR3 reads CASSSGRSQYF. In DNA, the CDR3 is TGTGCCAGCAGTTCTGGCCGGTCCCAGTACTTC. This chain connects TRBV12-3 or TRBV12-4 to TRBJ2-5; no reliable D call. The CDR3 spans 11 residues. The V end lost 4 bases, the J end lost 9 bases, and 9 bases lay between the germline ends.

CDR3 region: CASSQDLGQGSGYTF. The CDR3 DNA reads TGTGCCAGCAGCCAAGATCTAGGGCAGGGGAGTGGCTACACCTTC. This chain uses TRBV3-1 (or the pseudogene TRBV3-2) with TRBJ1-2, with D possibly TRBD1 on 6 matching bases. V lost 0 bases and J 7 bases, leaving 15 bases between the germline ends. Germline V lookup: CDR1 LGHDT, CDR2 YNNKEL (reference sequence). This CDR3 comprises 15 residues.

V usage is TRBV10-3 and J usage is TRBJ2-1; D not resolved. Germline V lookup: CDR1 ENHRY, CDR2 SYGVKD. The CDR3 is 12 residues long. Trimming stripped 6 bases from V and 4 bases from J, with 7 bases between. This CDR3 reads CAIRDPYNEQFF. In DNA form, the CDR3 reads TGTGCCATCAGAGACCCTTACAATGAGCAGTTCTTC.

V is TRBV19 and J is TRBJ2-7; the match to TRBD1 covers 10 bases. Germline V gene sequence: CDR1 LNHDA, CDR2 SQIVND (reference sequence). This CDR3 region has 17 residues. With V trimmed by 1 base and J by 3 bases, 9 bases remained unmatched. DNA for the CDR3: TGTGCCAGTAGTATAGGGCACCGGGACAGGGGATACTACGAGCAGTACTTC. This encodes CASSIGHRDRGYYEQYF.

This chain connects TRBV9 to TRBJ2-7; 7 bases align to TRBD1. Trimming took 0 bases from V and 7 from J; bases not matched to a gene: 7. Germline CDR1 SGDLS, CDR2 YYNGEE. The CDR3 runs 14 residues. CDR3 in amino acids: CASSVGDSLREQYF. The CDR3 region has the DNA TGTGCCAGCAGCGTAGGGGACAGTCTCCGGGAGCAGTACTTC.

CDR3 loop: CASGEGSNQPQHF. CDR3 coding DNA: TGTGCCTCCGGGGAGGGGAGCAATCAGCCCCAGCATTTT. The chain has TRBV30 and TRBJ1-5, with a tentative D call TRBD1 (5 bases). The germline CDR1 and CDR2 sequences are GTSNPN and SVGIG (reference sequence). There are 13 residues in the CDR3. Deletions cut 7 bases from V and 1 base from J, with 11 bases between.

The genes are TRBV11-2 and TRBJ2-2; 10 bases are shared with TRBD1. V dropped 0 bases and J dropped 3; count of bases not matched to a gene: 1. Germline values: CDR1 SGHAT, CDR2 FQNNGV. This CDR3 comprises 16 residues. CDR3 nucleotide sequence: TGTGCCAGCAGCTTAGAGGGGACAGGGGACACCGGGGAGCTGTTTTTT. Its translation is CASSLEGTGDTGELFF.

V usage is TRBV9 and J usage is TRBJ2-7, with 7 nucleotides matching TRBD1. The germline CDR1 and CDR2 sequences are SGDLS and YYNGEE. Losses at the gene ends were 4 bases for V and 2 bases for J; bases not matched to a gene: 6. The CDR3 has 14 amino acids. CDR3 protein: CASSPGQKPYEQYF. The CDR3 region has the DNA TGTGCCAGCAGCCCGGGACAGAAACCCTACGAGCAGTACTTC.

The J gene is TRBJ1-1, the V gene TRBV6-1, with 8 bases fitting TRBD1. Germline V gene data show CDR1 as MNHNS and CDR2 as SASEGT. The trim removed 2 bases at V and 2 bases at J, leaving 10 bases unmatched. The CDR3 consists of 17 residues. CDR3 sequence reads: CASSESGDRLINTEAFF. The CDR3 DNA reads as TGTGCCAGCAGTGAAAGCGGGGACAGGCTTATTAACACTGAAGCTTTCTTT.

The V call is TRBV10-2, the J call TRBJ1-2; D possibly corresponds to TRBD1 (6 bases). The CDR3 loop spans 17 amino acids. With 0 bases removed from V and 1 base from J, the gap between germline ends came to 15 bases. Germline CDR1 reads WSHSY; CDR2 reads SAAADI. CDR3 sequence reads: CASSESGGQALNYGYTF. CDR3 bases: TGCGCCAGCAGTGAGTCGGGGGGGCAGGCCCTTAACTATGGCTACACCTTC.

The gene calls are TRBV9 and TRBJ2-3; 12 bases map to TRBD2. In germline, CDR1 is SGDLS, CDR2 YYNGEE. This CDR3 is 18 amino acids long. Trimming at V came to 0 bases and at J to 2 bases, leaving 7 bases not matched to a gene. The DNA of the CDR3 is TGTGCCAGCAGCGTAGCTCGAGGACTAGCGGGGAACACAGATACGCAGTATTTT. Amino acids: CASSVARGLAGNTDTQYF.